This TCR beta chain was captured in a study of blood T cell repertoires in COVID-19. Using immunoSEQ multiplex PCR, the repertoire was profiled, and TCRdb retains in-frame clones only, with some absent. The sample has 100,000 to 150,000 clones, around 83% seen once; the top ten hold about 5.4%. This CDR3 has 14 amino acids. This chain joins TRBV21-1 and TRBJ2-7; the listed D gene, TRBD1, was not tested against the DNA. TRBV21-1 is listed as a pseudogene. The sequenced sample was peripheral blood. The TCR sequence derives from a man aged 80 or over with active or convalescent COVID-19. The CDR3 DNA reads TGTGCCAGCAGCAACCGGGACAGGGGAAACGAGCAGTACTTC. Encoded protein: CASSNRDRGNEQYF.